This T cell receptor (beta chain) was found in a study of blood T cell repertoires in COVID-19 (dated by TCRdb to 2020 to 2022). About the full investigation: The collaborator samples originated in the United States, Italy and Spain and spanned the acute and convalescent phases of COVID-19. The prospective study material was composed of cDNA or gDNA derived from T cells, B-cell-depleted T cells, or PBMCs. The dataset comprised deeply sampled blood TCRbeta repertoires from subjects exposed to, actively infected with, or recovered from COVID-19. A de-identified subject ID, COVID-19 status, age in years and sex were almost always included in the sample metadata. Where available, HLA class I and class II types were obtained from metadata supplied by the sample provider rather than from assay-based typing. The repertoires were made available in a free public database intended to serve as a resource for research on the immune response to SARS-CoV-2. The samples were drawn from two sources: the first 160 participants of the ongoing ImmuneRACE study, and fewer than 1,500 subjects contributed by 6 global collaborators. General conclusions and limits of the study: The quantity of clinical and demographic metadata differed by source and by participant and was supplied without curation.

Participants in the prospective study were aged 18 to 89 years, lived in about two dozen United States geographic areas, and enrolled through a virtual design. In the prospective study, cohorts were assigned on the basis of participant-reported clinical history obtained from a screening survey and a study questionnaire. Mobile phlebotomists in the prospective study collected whole blood, serum and a nasopharyngeal or oropharyngeal swab from every participant. Additional blood draws and questionnaires over a 2-month period could optionally be provided by prospective study participants. Before DNA extraction, prospective study blood samples were shipped either frozen or at room temperature. Points on this clone: Its antigen has not been determined. Qualities for individual bases were not recorded, and no much larger clone is one base off.

TCRbeta CDR3 regions were amplified from genomic DNA using the immunoSEQ Assay, a bias-controlled multiplex PCR. On the study's bioinformatics: The number of nucleated cells in each sample was estimated from the amplification of reference gene primers within the assay. Sequence reads were collapsed and filtered to measure the absolute abundance of every unique TCRbeta CDR3 rearrangement. For each sample, productive Simpson clonality was calculated by taking the square root of Simpson's diversity index across productive rearrangements. The source is immuneACCESS, and TCRdb retained only in-frame sequences with V and J called. Part of the clones is not carried over; for the studies checked, unresolved V genes explain less than half of this, and the remainder is unexplained. Clonal size and the V and J genes are those of that table, whereas D and trimming came from the DNA. This sample holds roughly 290,000 clones; almost 90% were observed only once. About 1.7% of the sample rests with the top ten.

Trimming costs V 4 bases and J 2 bases, and their ends lie 15 bases apart. CDR1 and CDR2 are read off the germline V gene as SGHVS and FQNEAQ. Measured from the cysteine to the phenylalanine, the CDR3 is 16 residues long. Just CDR3 DNA is preserved here, 48 bases in frame from base 1. The chain couples TRBV7-8 to TRBJ1-5; the D gene is possibly TRBD1, with 6 bases matching. The clonotype was recovered from a woman in her late teens or twenties with acute COVID-19. Sequenced input: PBMCs or T cells enriched from blood (not recorded which). The CDR3 region has the sequence CASSSRAGAGNQPQHF. The nucleotides are TGTGCCAGCAGCTCCCGGGCAGGGGCGGGCAATCAGCCCCAGCATTTT.